These 16 T cell receptor beta chains were sequenced from one sample in a study of T cells after yellow fever vaccination. In TCRdb, the 5' RACE reads were re-called with MiXCR into one record per CDR3 protein. The sample contains around 250,000 distinct CDR3 sequences, about 5.2% of which appear only once. This sample comprised CD4+ T cells sorted from PBMCs, obtained on the day of the yellow fever booster vaccination. These receptors were collected from a young man who received the YFV17D yellow fever vaccine.

The V gene is TRBV6-6, the J gene TRBJ1-6; maybe TRBD1 (6 bases). This CDR3 is 17 amino acids long. The ends were cut back, 9 bases at V and 4 bases at J, with 22 bases in the middle. From germline, CDR1 is MNHNY and CDR2 SVGAGI (reference sequence). For the CDR3, the DNA is TGTGCCAGTTATCCCCACCGGGGGGCGGGGTATAATTCACCCCTCCACTTT. It encodes CASYPHRGAGYNSPLHF.

This clonotype was detected only a few times. The chain uses TRBV12-3 or TRBV12-4 and TRBJ1-5; tentative D call: TRBD1 (5 bases). The CDR3 is 13 residues long. V lost 1 base to trimming and J lost 10 bases, with 11 bases between them. The CDR3 DNA reads TGTGCCAGCAGTTTAGGCAGATGGGACCCCCAGCATTTT. It encodes CASSLGRWDPQHF.

In its sample, this clonotype was seen many times. This chain connects TRBV7-2 to TRBJ2-1; no definite D call. The CDR3 consists of 15 residues. CDR1 is SGHTA and CDR2 is FQGNSA in the germline V gene. V was cut by 5 bases and J by 0 bases, with 11 bases left in between. The chain's CDR3 is CASSHDMSSYNEQFF. In nucleotides, the CDR3 is TGTGCCAGCAGCCACGACATGAGCTCCTACAATGAGCAGTTCTTC.

This clonotype showed up many times. The CDR3 protein is CSASVGGDHNEQFF. CDR3 in DNA: TGCAGTGCTAGCGTCGGGGGTGATCACAATGAGCAGTTCTTC. The chain combines TRBV20-1 with TRBJ2-1; TRBD2 might be the D (6 bases). This CDR3 contains 14 residues. CDR1 is DFQATT, CDR2 SNEGSKA, per germline (reference sequence). V lost 3 bases and J 5 bases, leaving 14 bases between the germline ends.

This clonotype was counted many times. The genes are TRBV7-9 and TRBJ1-1, with unresolved D. In germline, CDR1 is SEHNR, CDR2 FQNEAQ (reference sequence). With 3 bases removed from V and 1 base from J, the gap between germline ends came to 12 bases. The CDR3 sequence is 15 residues long. In nucleotides, the CDR3 is TGTGCCAGCAGCTTCCCTTTAGGTTCGAACACTGAAGCTTTCTTT. It encodes CASSFPLGSNTEAFF.

This clonotype was picked up many times. The J gene is TRBJ2-2, the V gene TRBV29-1; tentatively, D is TRBD1 (5 bases). The CDR3 covers 16 residues. Germline CDR1 and CDR2: SQVTM and ANQGSEA. V lost 1 base and J lost 5, with 17 bases in between. The CDR3 protein is CSVEGGLGRATGELFF. The CDR3 DNA reads TGCAGCGTTGAAGGTGGCCTCGGCAGGGCGACCGGGGAGCTGTTTTTT.

The J gene is TRBJ2-3, the V gene TRBV10-1; the match to TRBD1 covers 9 bases. CDR1 and CDR2 (germline): WNHNN, SYGVQD (reference sequence). CDR3 length equals 14 residues. Trimming at V came to 4 bases and at J to 6 bases, leaving 5 bases not matched to a gene. CDR3 DNA: TGCGCCAGCAGTGGAACAGGGGGCTTCGATACGCAGTATTTT. This sequence encodes CASSGTGGFDTQYF.

This clonotype showed up just a few times. V is TRBV20-1 and J is TRBJ2-5, with D tentatively TRBD1 (5 bases). The germline gives CDR1 DFQATT, CDR2 SNEGSKA (reference sequence). V lost 0 bases to trimming and J lost 5 bases, with 13 bases between them. The CDR3 loop spans 14 amino acids. The CDR3 bases are TGCAGTGCTAGAGATTTTCAGGGTAGCGAGACCCAGTACTTC. It encodes CSARDFQGSETQYF.

This clonotype was found many times. The CDR3: CATSLQGATEAFF. DNA of the CDR3: TGTGCCACCAGCCTCCAGGGGGCCACTGAAGCTTTCTTT. The chain joins TRBV15 to TRBJ1-1, with TRBD1 matching 8 bases. The germline V gene encodes CDR1 LNHNV and CDR2 YYDKDF (reference sequence). This CDR3 region has 13 residues. Trimming cost V 5 bases and J 4 bases; bases outside gene matches: 3.

The J gene is TRBJ2-1, the V gene TRBV30; D is unresolved. In germline, CDR1 is GTSNPN, CDR2 SVGIG (reference sequence). The CDR3 sequence is 11 residues long. V was clipped by 3 bases and J by 10 bases, with 10 bases between them. The CDR3 DNA reads as TGTGCCTGGAGGAGGCAGCTGGAGCAGTTCTTC. Translated, it gives CAWRRQLEQFF.

This clonotype was observed a handful of times. This rearrangement joins TRBV20-1 to TRBJ2-7; TRBD2 matches at 7 bases. The ends lost 0 bases at V and 5 bases at J; junction bases unmatched: 7. The length of the CDR3 is 14 residues. Germline values: CDR1 DFQATT, CDR2 SNEGSKA (reference sequence). For the CDR3, the DNA is TGCAGTGCTAGAGACCACGGGGGAGGGGACGAGCAGTACTTC. Residues: CSARDHGGGDEQYF.

Details on this clonotype: The junction and the germline gene differ at one end; a read error may be behind it. The rearrangement links TRBV2 to TRBJ2-5; no firm D call. The germline CDR1 and CDR2 sequences are SNHLY and FYNNEI. This CDR3 has 11 residues. CDR3 amino acids: CASSEEDTQYF. DNA for the CDR3: TGTGCCAGCAGTGAAGAAGATACCCAGTACTTC.

This chain joins TRBV5-5 and TRBJ1-5; the match to TRBD1 covers 7 bases. Unmatched junction bases numbered 7, after V lost 4 bases and J lost 3 bases. Germline CDR1 and CDR2: SGHKS and YYEKEE (reference sequence). This CDR3 contains 15 residues. This CDR3 reads CASSGRTGSNQPQHF. The CDR3 DNA reads TGTGCCAGCAGCGGGAGGACAGGCTCCAATCAGCCCCAGCATTTT. Drawing the rest from reference TRBV5-5 and TRBJ1-5, the complete variable domain is DAGVTQSPTHLIKTRGQQVTLRCSPISGHKSVSWYQQVLGQGPQFIFQYYEKEERGRGNFPDRFSARQFPNYSSELNVNALLLGDSALYLCASSGRTGSNQPQHFGDGTRLSIL.

This clonotype was recorded at least ten times. The chain links TRBV5-1 to TRBJ1-2, with TRBD1 matching 7 bases. Germline assignment: CDR1 SGHRS and CDR2 YFSETQ. This CDR3 is built from 13 residues. The V gene end was trimmed by 4 bases and the J gene end by 4 bases; junction bases not matched to a gene: 4. The CDR3 sequence: CASSPTGFYGYTF. CDR3 DNA: TGCGCCAGCAGCCCGACAGGGTTCTATGGCTACACCTTC.

This clonotype was observed at least ten times. The chain employs TRBV6-2 or TRBV6-3 and TRBJ2-2; D gene unclear. V lost 2 bases, J lost 4 bases, and 17 bases lay in between. Per the germline V gene, CDR1 is MNHEY and CDR2 is SVGEGT. The length of the CDR3 is 17 residues. This CDR3 reads CASSYTAPSRSTGELFF. The DNA of the CDR3 is TGTGCCAGCAGTTACACGGCCCCGTCCCGGAGCACCGGGGAGCTGTTTTTT.

This clonotype was counted many times. V usage is TRBV5-5 and J usage is TRBJ2-1; D gene ambiguous. V lost 2 bases to trimming and J lost 8 bases, with 5 bases between them. This CDR3 region has 11 residues. CDR1 is SGHKS, CDR2 YYEKEE, per germline (reference sequence). CDR3 DNA: TGTGCCAGCAGCTTCTTGGATGAGCAGTTCTTC. This sequence encodes CASSFLDEQFF. The variable domain in full, with the rest retrieved from reference TRBV5-5 and TRBJ2-1, is DAGVTQSPTHLIKTRGQQVTLRCSPISGHKSVSWYQQVLGQGPQFIFQYYEKEERGRGNFPDRFSARQFPNYSSELNVNALLLGDSALYLCASSFLDEQFFGPGTRLTVL.